Shown below are 31 T cell receptor beta chains from a single sample sequenced in a study of T-cell reconstitution after alpha-beta-depleted transplantation in children. The TCRbeta library incorporated unique molecular identifiers. MiXCR, run by TCRdb on the PCR reads, gives a single entry per CDR3 protein. The sample has 95,000 to 120,000 distinct CDR3 sequences, almost 6.5% seen once. Sequenced here: PBMCs, mostly from graft donor cells, sampled 360 days after TCRalphabeta/CD19-depleted stem cell transplant. The receptors stem from a male patient under 10 years old who had a stem cell transplant for acute lymphoblastic leukemia, so the T cells may come from the graft donor.

This clonotype occurred many times. The chain has TRBV9 and TRBJ2-7; 9 nucleotides match TRBD2. This CDR3 has 14 amino acids. Germline V gene sequence: CDR1 SGDLS, CDR2 YYNGEE. The junction had 2 bases not matched to a gene; V was cut back by 0 bases and J by 4 bases. The CDR3 is CASSVGTSDYEQYF. For the CDR3, the DNA is TGTGCCAGCAGCGTAGGGACTAGCGATTACGAGCAGTACTTC.

Worth noting for this clonotype: The junction departs from the called germline gene at one end, perhaps through a read error. This chain uses TRBV5-1 with TRBJ1-2; D not resolved. The germline V gene has CDR1 SGHRS and CDR2 YFSETQ. CDR3 length equals 11 residues. The CDR3 nucleotides are TGCGCCAGCAGCTTGGGCTATGCCTACACCTTC. It encodes CASSLGYAYTF.

This clonotype was picked up a small number of times. This chain uses TRBV4-1 with TRBJ2-2, with 16 nucleotides matching TRBD2. V was clipped by 4 bases and J by 4 bases; unmatched bases: 9. Germline V gene lookup returns CDR1 MGHRA and CDR2 YSYEKL. This CDR3 comprises 19 residues. CDR3 nucleotide sequence: TGCGCCAGCAGCCCGCGGGGGACTAGCGGGAGGGGGGTCACCGGGGAGCTGTTTTTT. Translation gives CASSPRGTSGRGVTGELFF.

A few counts support this clonotype. The chain joins TRBV7-9 to TRBJ1-1; no firm D call. This CDR3 is 13 amino acids long. Germline CDR1 is SEHNR and CDR2 is FQNEAQ (reference sequence). V dropped 6 bases and J dropped 4 bases, with 12 bases sitting between them. CDR3 nucleotide sequence: TGTGCCAGCAGGAGTAGTAGCAGCACTGAAGCTTTCTTT. Protein: CASRSSSSTEAFF.

This clonotype was counted ten times or more. The chain combines TRBV27 with TRBJ2-7; the D gene is possibly TRBD1 (6 bases). V gave up 6 bases and J gave up 0 bases, with 12 bases separating them. Germline-derived CDR1 and CDR2 are MNHEY and SMNVEV (reference sequence). The CDR3 runs 14 residues. The CDR3 coding sequence is TGTGCCAGCAGGTGGACAGCTTCCTCCTACGAGCAGTACTTC. As protein: CASRWTASSYEQYF.

This clonotype was seen many times. This chain links TRBV20-1 with TRBJ2-3; 7 bases agree with TRBD2. The germline gives CDR1 DFQATT, CDR2 SNEGSKA (reference sequence). Trimming cost V 5 bases and J 3 bases; bases outside gene matches: 11. This CDR3 comprises 15 residues. CDR3 sequence reads: CSAEGRGSDTDTQYF. The CDR3 coding sequence is TGCAGTGCTGAGGGCCGCGGGAGTGATACAGATACGCAGTATTTT.

This clonotype was seen at least ten times. The chain employs TRBV7-3 and TRBJ1-1; TRBD1 aligns across 7 bases. Germline V gene data show CDR1 as SGHTA and CDR2 as FQGTGA. The CDR3 covers 18 residues. V shed 6 bases, J shed 3 bases, and the junction held 19 bases outside the gene matches. DNA for the CDR3: TGTGCCAGCAGTATAACGAGGGGGCACCTCGATGGGGACACTGAAGCTTTCTTT. Amino acid sequence: CASSITRGHLDGDTEAFF.

This clonotype was observed at least ten times. The chain uses TRBV13 and TRBJ2-5; D gene ambiguous. Germline V gene data show CDR1 as PRHDT and CDR2 as FYEKMQ (reference sequence). This CDR3 region has 14 residues. The ends were cut back, 5 bases at V and 5 bases at J, with 15 bases in the middle. The CDR3 DNA is TGTGCCAGCAGCCCAGGACCCTTGGGGGAGACCCAGTACTTC. Translated: CASSPGPLGETQYF. Complete variable domain (other parts from reference TRBV13 and TRBJ2-5): AAGVIQSPRHLIKEKRETATLKCYPIPRHDTVYWYQQGPGQDPQFLISFYEKMQSDKGSIPDRFSAQQFSDYHSELNMSSLELGDSALYFCASSPGPLGETQYFGPGTRLLVL.

This clonotype has only a few counts. The CDR3 region is CASIRGVVGSPLHF. DNA of the CDR3: TGTGCCAGCATTCGTGGGGTTGTTGGCTCACCCCTCCACTTT. V usage is TRBV6-2 or TRBV6-3 and J usage is TRBJ1-6, with no clear D. The CDR3 loop spans 14 amino acids. V was clipped by 7 bases and J by 10 bases, with 17 bases between them. CDR1 MNHEY and CDR2 SVGEGT come from the germline V gene.

This clonotype came up many times. The V call is TRBV10-3, the J call TRBJ1-1; D gene uncertain. V dropped 6 bases and J dropped 1 base, with 12 bases sitting between them. This CDR3 contains 14 residues. Germline V lookup: CDR1 ENHRY, CDR2 SYGVKD. DNA of the CDR3: TGTGCCATCAGGGACCAGGAGAGGAACACTGAAGCTTTCTTT. This translates into CAIRDQERNTEAFF.

This clonotype appeared many times. The chain couples TRBV7-8 to TRBJ2-2; 14 nucleotides match TRBD2. Germline CDR1 is SGHVS and CDR2 is FQNEAQ. J gave up 3 bases and V 3 bases, and 3 bases lay outside the gene matches. The CDR3 extends over 17 amino acids. The CDR3 DNA reads as TGTGCCAGCAGCTTCCCGACTAGCGGGAGGGACACCGGGGAGCTGTTTTTT. Translated, it gives CASSFPTSGRDTGELFF.

This clonotype was recorded at least ten times. The chain combines TRBV12-3 or TRBV12-4 with TRBJ1-3; D is unclear. The germline V and J ends were trimmed by 1 base and 4 bases, with 5 bases remaining between them. This CDR3 comprises 13 residues. The CDR3 DNA reads TGTGCCAGCAGTTTAGGGGAAGGAAACACCATATATTTT. This translates into CASSLGEGNTIYF.

This clonotype showed up many times. The V gene is TRBV28, the J gene TRBJ1-5, with D hard to call. Germline V gives CDR1 MDHEN, CDR2 SYDVKM. The germline V and J ends were trimmed by 4 bases and 7 bases, with 8 bases remaining between them. The CDR3 is 12 residues long. CDR3 in DNA: TGTGCCAGCAGTTCAATGGGGCAGCCCCAGCATTTT. This translates into CASSSMGQPQHF.

This clonotype was seen a handful of times. V and J are TRBV2 and TRBJ2-7, with 7 bases aligning to TRBD2. CDR1 is SNHLY and CDR2 is FYNNEI in the germline V gene. This CDR3 has 14 amino acids. The V and J ends lost 6 bases and 2 bases, in that order; junction bases with no gene match: 7. The CDR3 loop is CASRRAGTAYEQYF. CDR3 in DNA: TGTGCCAGCAGGCGAGCGGGAACGGCCTACGAGCAGTACTTC.

This clonotype was seen more than once but under ten times. The CDR3 DNA sequence: TGTGCCAGCAGCCCCCCCGTCGTGTTGGACACTGAAGCTTTCTTT. It translates to CASSPPVVLDTEAFF. The J gene is TRBJ1-1, the V gene TRBV9; unclear D gene. This CDR3 has 15 residues. V lost 4 bases to trimming and J lost 3 bases, with 16 bases between them. CDR1 and CDR2 from the germline V gene are SGDLS and YYNGEE.

This clonotype was recorded many times. The genes are TRBV29-1 and TRBJ1-2, with D perhaps matching TRBD1 (5 bases). V lost 0 bases to trimming and J lost 4 bases, with 12 bases between them. The CDR3 spans 14 residues. Germline CDR1 SQVTM, CDR2 ANQGSEA. The CDR3 protein is CSVEDRVFRYGYTF. DNA for the CDR3: TGCAGCGTTGAAGACAGGGTCTTTCGCTATGGCTACACCTTC.

V usage is TRBV4-1 and J usage is TRBJ1-2; D ambiguous. The CDR3 runs 14 residues. Germline values: CDR1 MGHRA, CDR2 YSYEKL. V lost 0 bases to trimming and J lost 5 bases, with 10 bases between them. The CDR3 DNA follows: TGCGCCAGCAGCCAAGATTTAGGGTTTTATGGCTACACCTTC. This gives the protein CASSQDLGFYGYTF.

This clonotype has more than one count but fewer than ten. CDR3 DNA sequence: TGTGCCTGGACTAGCGGACCCTACGAGCAGTACTTC. This gives the protein CAWTSGPYEQYF. The gene calls are TRBV30 and TRBJ2-7; 7 bases are a match to TRBD2. Germline values: CDR1 GTSNPN, CDR2 SVGIG (reference sequence). This CDR3 spans 12 amino acids. With 4 bases clipped from V and 2 bases from J, the junction kept 2 bases outside the gene matches.

This clonotype came up many times. The V gene is TRBV5-1, the J gene TRBJ1-5, with D maybe TRBD1 (5 bases). V was shortened by 2 bases and J by 7 bases, with 13 bases between the two germline ends. The CDR3 consists of 14 residues. Germline assignment: CDR1 SGHRS and CDR2 YFSETQ. The CDR3 sequence is CASSFGGSSQPQHF. In DNA form, the CDR3 reads TGCGCCAGCAGCTTTGGGGGATCGAGCCAGCCCCAGCATTTT. The full variable domain, in which reference TRBV5-1 and TRBJ1-5 provide the parts outside the CDR3, is KAGVTQTPRYLIKTRGQQVTLSCSPISGHRSVSWYQQTPGQGLQFLFEYFSETQRNKGNFPGRFSGRQFSNSRSEMNVSTLELGDSALYLCASSFGGSSQPQHFGDGTRLSIL.

This sequence joins TRBV7-9 and TRBJ2-7; D is unresolved. The V and J ends lost 3 bases and 2 bases respectively, with 11 bases between them. This CDR3 has 14 residues. Germline loops: CDR1 SEHNR, CDR2 FQNEAQ (reference sequence). The CDR3 nucleotides are TGTGCCAGCAGCTTGTTAGGTGGGGCCTACGAGCAGTACTTC. This codes for CASSLLGGAYEQYF.

This clonotype has a count of ten or more. The chain combines TRBV9 with TRBJ1-4; tentatively, D is TRBD1 (5 bases). V dropped 3 bases and J dropped 10 bases, with 19 bases sitting between them. Germline values: CDR1 SGDLS, CDR2 YYNGEE. The CDR3 totals 15 residues. The CDR3 region has the DNA TGTGCCAGCAGCGCCCGCCGACAGCCGGAGGGAAAACTGTTTTTT. Translation gives CASSARRQPEGKLFF.

CDR3 amino acids: CASSWTGRGEQYF. CDR3 nucleotide sequence: TGTGCCAGCAGTTGGACAGGCCGCGGCGAGCAGTACTTC. The rearrangement links TRBV27 to TRBJ2-7, with 7 bases aligning to TRBD1. The length of the CDR3 is 13 residues. Germline V gene sequence: CDR1 MNHEY, CDR2 SMNVEV (reference sequence). Trimming at V came to 4 bases and at J to 6 bases, leaving 6 bases not matched to a gene.

This clonotype was recorded many times. This rearrangement joins TRBV7-9 to TRBJ2-5; TRBD2 agrees at 13 bases. Trimming removed 5 bases from V and 5 bases from J; junction bases left unmatched: 8. The CDR3 contains 16 residues. Germline V gene sequence: CDR1 SEHNR, CDR2 FQNEAQ (reference sequence). This chain's CDR3 is CASSLGLAGVRETQYF. CDR3 bases: TGTGCCAGCAGCCTCGGACTAGCGGGAGTTCGGGAGACCCAGTACTTC.

This clonotype has ten or more counts. This chain uses TRBV7-2 with TRBJ1-5, with D tentatively TRBD1 (6 bases). Trimming shortened V by 2 bases and J by 4 bases, and 12 bases separated the two germline ends. The CDR3 runs to 15 residues. Germline V lookup: CDR1 SGHTA, CDR2 FQGNSA. The CDR3 spells CASSLNRALNQPQHF. The CDR3 bases are TGTGCCAGCAGCTTAAACAGGGCTTTAAATCAGCCCCAGCATTTT.

This clonotype occurred many times. The chain recombines TRBV27 with TRBJ2-1, with D perhaps matching TRBD1 (6 bases). V was pared by 2 bases and J by 4 bases, with 12 bases between. The CDR3 runs to 15 residues. Germline V gene lookup returns CDR1 MNHEY and CDR2 SMNVEV (reference sequence). The CDR3 here is CASSLQGRLYNEQFF. The CDR3 DNA reads TGTGCCAGCAGTTTACAGGGGCGCTTGTACAATGAGCAGTTCTTC.

This clonotype was seen many times. This CDR3 is CSARRAVSTDTQYF. Written as DNA, the CDR3 is TGCAGTGCTCGCAGAGCTGTTAGCACAGATACGCAGTATTTT. V usage is TRBV20-1 and J usage is TRBJ2-3; D gene uncertain. Trimming removed 5 bases from V and 0 bases from J, with 12 bases in between. CDR3 length equals 14 residues. From germline, CDR1 is DFQATT and CDR2 SNEGSKA (reference sequence).

CDR3 sequence reads: CAWGLRDTQYF. CDR3 nucleotides: TGTGCCTGGGGACTGAGAGATACGCAGTATTTT. The chain links TRBV30 to TRBJ2-3; TRBD2 might be the D (5 bases). The CDR3 is 11 amino acids. The V end was cut by 5 bases, the J end by 5 bases, with 8 bases between. CDR1 and CDR2 (germline): GTSNPN, SVGIG (reference sequence).

This clonotype was observed at least ten times. V is TRBV29-1 and J is TRBJ2-7, with D unclear. There are 11 residues in the CDR3. Germline loops: CDR1 SQVTM, CDR2 ANQGSEA. V shed 7 bases and J shed 2 bases, with 9 bases lying between them. The CDR3: CSAGLPYEQYF. The CDR3, as DNA: TGCAGCGCCGGCCTTCCCTACGAGCAGTACTTC.

This clonotype was detected ten times or more. The chain combines TRBV20-1 with TRBJ2-7; the D is unclear. The V end was cut by 4 bases, the J end by 4 bases, with 11 bases between. The CDR3 totals 12 residues. Per germline, CDR1 DFQATT and CDR2 SNEGSKA (reference sequence). CDR3 loop: CSATLTGYEQYF. The CDR3 DNA follows: TGCAGTGCTACCCTGACTGGGTACGAGCAGTACTTC.

This clonotype has ten or more counts. The CDR3 here is CASSPRTGGYEQYF. The CDR3 DNA reads as TGTGCCAGCTCACCCAGGACGGGAGGCTACGAGCAGTACTTC. This rearrangement joins TRBV18 to TRBJ2-7, with 7 bases identical to TRBD2. Trimming at V came to 3 bases and at J to 3 bases, leaving 5 bases not matched to a gene. This CDR3 is built from 14 residues. The germline gives CDR1 KGHSH, CDR2 LQKENI. The variable domain in full, completed from reference TRBV18 and TRBJ2-7, reads NAGVMQNPRHLVRRRGQEARLRCSPMKGHSHVYWYRQLPEEGLKFMVYLQKENIIDESGMPKERFSAEFPKEGPSILRIQQVVRGDSAAYFCASSPRTGGYEQYFGPGTRLTVT.

The table lists this clonotype with many counts. The rearrangement uses TRBV7-7 and TRBJ1-1, with D tentatively TRBD1 (6 bases). V was clipped by 5 bases and J by 1 base, with 8 bases between them. The germline gives CDR1 SSHAT, CDR2 FNYEAQ (reference sequence). The CDR3 runs to 13 residues. Here the CDR3 DNA reads TGTGCCAGCAGCCGGGACAAGAACACTGAAGCTTTCTTT. Translation gives CASSRDKNTEAFF.